The entry below gives a single T cell receptor (beta chain) sequence along with its context. TCRdb's copy holds only in-frame clones and misses some; the assay was immunoSEQ multiplex PCR. The data contain 40,000 to 55,000 clones, about nine tenths of them singletons. These data come from a study of blood T cell repertoires in COVID-19. This CDR3 is built from 14 residues. Germline CDR1 ENHRY, CDR2 SYGVKD. Losses at the gene ends were 4 bases for V and 4 bases for J; bases not matched to a gene: 6. This chain connects TRBV10-3 to TRBJ1-2, with 7 bases lining up with TRBD1. The sample comprised peripheral blood. The receptor's source is a human donor in a cohort sampled during active COVID-19. The CDR3 loop is CAISGDDRAYGYTF. Written as DNA, the CDR3 is TGTGCCATCAGTGGGGACGACAGGGCCTATGGCTACACCTTC.